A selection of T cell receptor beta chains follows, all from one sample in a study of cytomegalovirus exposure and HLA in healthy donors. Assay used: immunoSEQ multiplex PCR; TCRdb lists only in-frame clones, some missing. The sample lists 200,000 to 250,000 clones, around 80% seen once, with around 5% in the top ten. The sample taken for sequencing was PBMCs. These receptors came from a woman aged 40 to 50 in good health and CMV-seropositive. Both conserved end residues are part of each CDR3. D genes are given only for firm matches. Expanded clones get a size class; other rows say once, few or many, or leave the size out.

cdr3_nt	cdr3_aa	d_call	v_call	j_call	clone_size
TGCGCCAGCAGCTGGCTGGACAGGGGGAGCTCTGGAAACACCATATATTTT	CASSWLDRGSSGNTIYF	TRBD1	TRBV5-1	TRBJ1-3	.
TGTGCCAGCAGCCGGAAGACAGGGGACAACTATGGCTACACCTTC	CASSRKTGDNYGYTF	TRBD1	TRBV5-4	TRBJ1-2	.
TGTGCCAGCAGCCCCGTCGGGGGTAGCGGGAGCAATGAGCAGTTCTTC	CASSPVGGSGSNEQFF	TRBD2	TRBV7-3	TRBJ2-1	.
TGTGCCAGCAGCTTAGAAATTCAGGTCTTGGGGGCCAACGTCCTGACTTTC	CASSLEIQVLGANVLTF	.	TRBV11-3	TRBJ2-6	.
TGTGCCAGCAGCACCCCACAGGGTATAATCACCCTCTCTGGGGCCAACGTCCTGACTTTC	CASSTPQGIITLSGANVLTF	.	TRBV5-4	TRBJ2-6	.
TGTGCCAGCAGAGGGACAGGAGGGGACACTGAAGCTTTCTTT	CASRGTGGDTEAFF	TRBD1	TRBV6-5	TRBJ1-1	.
TGTGCCAGCAGCTTAGAGCTAGGACTGTCCTACAATCAGTCCCAGCATTTT	CASSLELGLSYNQSQHF	.	TRBV7-8	TRBJ1-5	.
TGTGCCAGCAGCTATGACAGGGGGCGAACCGAGCAGTACTTC	CASSYDRGRTEQYF	TRBD1	TRBV7-6	TRBJ2-7	.
TGTGCCTGGAGTGCAAGCGGGGGTCCCTACGAGCAGTACTTC	CAWSASGGPYEQYF	TRBD2	TRBV30	TRBJ2-7	.
TGTGCCAGCAGCCCCCGGACTTGGGACAATGAGCAGTTCTTC	CASSPRTWDNEQFF	.	TRBV11-2	TRBJ2-1	.
TGTGCCAGTAGCCCAGGCAGCTCCTACGAGCAGTACTTC	CASSPGSSYEQYF	.	TRBV19	TRBJ2-7	.
TGTGCCAGCAGTGAAGTTCTAGCGGGAGTCAATGAGCAGTTCTTC	CASSEVLAGVNEQFF	TRBD2	TRBV6-1	TRBJ2-1	.
TGTGCCAGCGTAAGGGGTTTTGGGAACACTGAAGCTTTCTTT	CASVRGFGNTEAFF	.	TRBV10-3	TRBJ1-1	.
TGTGCCATCAAAGGTAGCAGCTCCTACGAGCAGTACTTC	CAIKGSSSYEQYF	.	TRBV10-3	TRBJ2-7	.
TGTGCCAGCAGCGGAAGACAGGGGAATGAAAAACTGTTTTTT	CASSGRQGNEKLFF	TRBD1	TRBV7-9	TRBJ1-4	.
TGTGCCAGCAGCTGGGACAGGGGGAATGAAAAACTGTTTTTT	CASSWDRGNEKLFF	TRBD1	TRBV14	TRBJ1-4	.
TGCGCCAGCAGCCAGATAGGGACTAGCGGGATCCGCAATGAGCAGTTCTTC	CASSQIGTSGIRNEQFF	TRBD2	TRBV4-3	TRBJ2-1	.
TGCGCCAGCAGCCAAGGTTCCAATAGCAATCAGCCCCAGCATTTT	CASSQGSNSNQPQHF	.	TRBV4-3	TRBJ1-5	.
TGTGCCATCAGTGAAGGGGCCCGCGAGAACACTGAAGCTTTCTTT	CAISEGARENTEAFF	.	TRBV10-3	TRBJ1-1	once
TGCGCCAGCAGCAACCGGGACAGGGGATCGAACACTGAAGCCTTCTTT	CASSNRDRGSNTEAFF	TRBD1	TRBV5-1	TRBJ1-1	.
TGCGCCAGCAGCTTGGTTCAAACCGGCTCCTACGAGCAGTACTTC	CASSLVQTGSYEQYF	.	TRBV5-1	TRBJ2-7	.
TGTGCCAGTAGCGGGAATCGAGAGACCCAGTACTTC	CASSGNRETQYF	.	TRBV19	TRBJ2-5	.
TGTGCCAGCAGCCTCCAGACAGGGGGCTACCACGAGCAGTACTTC	CASSLQTGGYHEQYF	TRBD1	TRBV4-2	TRBJ2-7	.
TGTGCCAGCAGCCAAGATTGGGGACAGGGCCATGACGCTTTCTTT	CASSQDWGQGHDAFF	TRBD1	TRBV14	TRBJ1-1	.
TGCAGCGCCCAACAGACAGGGGGGGAGACCCAGTACTTC	CSAQQTGGETQYF	TRBD1	TRBV29-1	TRBJ2-5	.
TGTGCCAGCAGCAAAGGGACAGCCGCCTACGAGCAGTACTTC	CASSKGTAAYEQYF	TRBD1	TRBV7-9	TRBJ2-7	.
TGTGCCAGCAAAGGACTAGCGGCCCCCTACAATGAGCAGTTCTTC	CASKGLAAPYNEQFF	TRBD2	TRBV7-2	TRBJ2-1	.
TGCAGCGTCCCCGGGCAGGGGAGTGAAAAACTGTTTTTT	CSVPGQGSEKLFF	.	TRBV29-1	TRBJ1-4	.
TGTGCCAGCAGTTACGTACGGCAGGGGGCGCGGCAGCCCCAGCATTTT	CASSYVRQGARQPQHF	TRBD1	TRBV6-6	TRBJ1-5	.
TGTGCCAGCAGCCAAGGGTGGGACAGGGGACACCAATACTCAGATACGCAGTATTTT	CASSQGWDRGHQYSDTQYF	TRBD1	TRBV14	TRBJ2-3	.
TGTGCCAGCAGTGCAGCCGGACAGCAAGAGACCCAGTACTTC	CASSAAGQQETQYF	.	TRBV6-1	TRBJ2-5	once
TGTGCCACCAGCAGAGACGGACAGGGAGGCGGTGAGCAGTTCTTC	CATSRDGQGGGEQFF	TRBD1	TRBV15	TRBJ2-1	.
TGCGCCAGCAGTGCGGACAGGGGAGATAACGAGCAGTACTTC	CASSADRGDNEQYF	TRBD1	TRBV10-1	TRBJ2-7	once
TGCGCCAGCAGCCACTCCGGGACAGGGGTATATTCACCCCTCCACTTT	CASSHSGTGVYSPLHF	TRBD1	TRBV4-3	TRBJ1-6	.
TGTGCCAGCAGCAGAAGGCAGCGCTCTGGGGCCAACGTCCTGACTTTC	CASSRRQRSGANVLTF	.	TRBV7-2	TRBJ2-6	.
TGCGCCAGCAGCTCCCTCTTTCTAGCGGGTAACACCGGGGAGCTGTTTTTT	CASSSLFLAGNTGELFF	TRBD2	TRBV5-1	TRBJ2-2	once
TGTGCCAGCAGTTTGACAGGGACTCAGCCCCAGCATTTT	CASSLTGTQPQHF	TRBD1	TRBV6-5	TRBJ1-5	.
TGTGCCAGCAGCTTCCCAGTTAGCACAGATACGCAGTATTTT	CASSFPVSTDTQYF	.	TRBV7-8	TRBJ2-3	.
TGTGCCAGCAGCTTAGATCGGGGGAATCAGCCCCAGCATTTT	CASSLDRGNQPQHF	.	TRBV7-2	TRBJ1-5	once
TGCGCCAGCAGCCCCTCCGGGGAAGCTAGCACAGATACGCAGTATTTT	CASSPSGEASTDTQYF	.	TRBV5-1	TRBJ2-3	.
TGTGCTAGTGGCTTGACTAGCGGGCTCACAGATACGCAGTATTTT	CASGLTSGLTDTQYF	TRBD2	TRBV12-5	TRBJ2-3	.